The 26 T cell receptor beta chains in this list originate from one sample, sequenced in a study of neurological immune-mediated disorders. TCRdb used MiXCR to reprocess the 5' RACE reads, holding one entry per CDR3 protein. The sample carries roughly 45,000 distinct CDR3 sequences, 2.5% to 3.5% recorded once. The sample comprised PBMCs. These receptors originate from a woman aged 45-65 years with multiple sclerosis.

This clonotype came up many times. V gene TRBV7-9 combines with J gene TRBJ2-5; TRBD1 matches at 8 bases. This CDR3 is built from 12 residues. The V gene end was trimmed by 5 bases and the J gene end by 9 bases; junction bases not matched to a gene: 5. Germline CDR1 SEHNR, CDR2 FQNEAQ (reference sequence). The DNA of the CDR3 is TGTGCCAGCAGCCAACAGGGGGTAGCCCAGTACTTC. It encodes CASSQQGVAQYF. The full variable domain, with the rest looked up from reference TRBV7-9 and TRBJ2-5, is DTGVSQNPRHKITKRGQNVTFRCDPISEHNRLYWYRQTLGQGPEFLTYFQNEAQLEKSRLLSDRFSAERPKGSFSTLEIQRTEQGDSAMYLCASSQQGVAQYFGPGTRLLVL.

This clonotype was seen ten or more times. This chain connects TRBV20-1 to TRBJ2-1; tentative D call: TRBD2 (7 bases). The CDR3 runs 17 residues. The V gene's germline CDR1 is DFQATT and CDR2 SNEGSKA (reference sequence). Trimming took 2 bases from V and 4 from J, leaving 21 bases between them. DNA for the CDR3: TGCAGTGCTAGAATGGTCCGGGGGGCCACGGTATACAATGAGCAGTTCTTC. Translation: CSARMVRGATVYNEQFF.

This clonotype was observed at least ten times. The CDR3 is CASSYSSVKRFYEQYV. The CDR3 DNA reads as TGTGCCAGCAGTTACTCATCGGTGAAGCGGTTCTACGAGCAGTACGTC. This sequence joins TRBV6-7 and TRBJ2-7; perhaps TRBD2 as D (5 bases). TRBV6-7 is an open reading frame whose function is uncertain. The V end lost 0 bases, the J end lost 3 bases, and 15 bases lay between the germline ends. CDR3 length equals 16 residues.

In its sample, this clonotype was seen many times. This sequence joins TRBV7-6 and TRBJ1-3; D is perhaps TRBD1 (5 bases). The CDR3 runs 17 residues. Germline-derived CDR1 and CDR2 are SGHVS and FNYEAQ. The V gene lost 5 bases and the J gene lost 2 bases, with 19 bases spanning the gap. The CDR3 DNA reads TGTGCCAGCAGCGCCCGACAGCCTATTAGTACTGGAAACACCATATATTTT. Protein product: CASSARQPISTGNTIYF.

Ten or more counts support this clonotype. The rearrangement joins TRBV20-1 to TRBJ2-3; D gene ambiguous. The length of the CDR3 is 17 residues. The germline V and J ends were trimmed by 6 bases and 4 bases, with 26 bases remaining between them. Per the germline V gene, CDR1 is DFQATT and CDR2 is SNEGSKA (reference sequence). DNA of the CDR3: TGCAGTGCACAGTGGGATGGGTATGAAACTGGGGCAGATACGCAGTATTTT. Amino acid sequence: CSAQWDGYETGADTQYF.

This clonotype appeared many times. This rearrangement joins TRBV5-1 to TRBJ2-1; TRBD2 aligns across 14 bases. Losses at the gene ends were 2 bases for V and 7 bases for J; bases not matched to a gene: 8. This CDR3 region has 17 residues. Germline CDR1 SGHRS, CDR2 YFSETQ. The CDR3 nucleotides read TGCGCCAGCAGCTTAGGACTAGCGGGAGGCCCAGGTAATGAGCAGTTCTTC. It encodes CASSLGLAGGPGNEQFF.

This clonotype has a count of ten or more. V usage is TRBV12-3 or TRBV12-4 and J usage is TRBJ2-7; D is perhaps TRBD1 or TRBD2 (6 bases each). This CDR3 is 16 amino acids long. Trimming took 3 bases from V and 0 from J, leaving 15 bases between them. In nucleotides, the CDR3 is TGTGCCAGCAGTTTCTCGGCCGGGGGCGCCTCCTACGAGCAGTACTTC. Its translation: CASSFSAGGASYEQYF.

This clonotype was seen ten or more times. The V and J genes are TRBV20-1 and TRBJ2-5; D unresolved. In germline, CDR1 is DFQATT, CDR2 SNEGSKA (reference sequence). The CDR3 contains 12 residues. Trimming stripped 7 bases from V and 2 bases from J, with 11 bases between. The CDR3 protein is CSVGSQQETQYF. The CDR3 DNA reads TGCAGTGTGGGTAGTCAGCAAGAGACCCAGTACTTC.

This clonotype was detected once. This may arise from a read error, as a much more abundant clone is one base away. CDR3 in DNA: TGTGCCAGCAGCCAAGGGGGACTAGCGGGGGATACCCAGTACTTC. Its translation: CASSQGGLAGDTQYF. The chain uses TRBV3-1 and TRBJ2-5; 14 nucleotides align to TRBD2. CDR1 is LGHDT, CDR2 YNNKEL, per germline (reference sequence). The CDR3 spans 15 residues. The V segment lost 1 base and the J segment 8 bases; nucleotides outside the gene matches: 3.

This clonotype was seen repeatedly, ten times or more. V usage is TRBV7-2 and J usage is TRBJ1-2, with D possibly being TRBD1 (5 bases). Deletions cut 5 bases from V and 3 bases from J, with 10 bases between. Germline CDR1 and CDR2: SGHTA and FQGNSA. CDR3 length: 13 residues. The CDR3 region has the DNA TGTGCCAGCAGCCGGGGCCCGGACTATGGCTACACCTTC. This encodes CASSRGPDYGYTF.

In its sample, this clonotype was seen many times. J is TRBJ2-2 and V is TRBV9; D ambiguous. This CDR3 is built from 13 residues. In germline, CDR1 is SGDLS, CDR2 YYNGEE. Trimming removed 3 bases at V and 0 bases at J, with 3 bases between. CDR3 nucleotide sequence: TGTGCCAGCAGCGGACCGAACACCGGGGAGCTGTTTTTT. It specifies CASSGPNTGELFF. The full variable domain, its missing parts supplied by reference TRBV9 and TRBJ2-2, is DSGVTQTPKHLITATGQRVTLRCSPRSGDLSVYWYQQSLDQGLQFLIQYYNGEERAKGNILERFSAQQFPDLHSELNLSSLELGDSALYFCASSGPNTGELFFGEGSRLTVL.

This clonotype has ten or more counts. The chain carries TRBV6-5 and TRBJ2-1, with 9 bases fitting TRBD1. J lost 3 bases, V lost 5 bases, and 2 bases had no gene match. The germline gives CDR1 MNHEY, CDR2 SVGAGI. This CDR3 is 14 amino acids long. DNA for the CDR3: TGTGCCAGCAGTATGGACAGGGGCTACAATGAGCAGTTCTTC. It is translated as CASSMDRGYNEQFF.

This clonotype appeared many times. The V and J genes are TRBV20-1 and TRBJ2-1; TRBD2 aligns across 11 bases. J was trimmed by 5 bases and V by 3 bases; bases with no gene match: 9. The CDR3 extends over 16 amino acids. Germline assignment: CDR1 DFQATT and CDR2 SNEGSKA (reference sequence). The CDR3 loop is CSASPSSGRHHNEQFF. The DNA of the CDR3 is TGCAGTGCTAGCCCTTCTAGCGGGAGGCATCACAATGAGCAGTTCTTC.

The chain recombines TRBV15 with TRBJ2-3; D is possibly TRBD1 (6 bases). CDR3 size: 14 residues. The V end was cut by 0 bases, the J end by 10 bases, with 14 bases between. Germline-derived CDR1 and CDR2 are LNHNV and YYDKDF (reference sequence). CDR3: CATSRDRDNLSQYF. CDR3 coding DNA: TGTGCCACCAGCAGAGATCGGGACAACCTCTCGCAGTATTTT.

This clonotype appeared many times. V gene TRBV9 combines with J gene TRBJ2-1; a weak D match, TRBD1 (5 bases). Trimming removed 0 bases from V and 5 bases from J, with 9 bases in between. The germline V gene has CDR1 SGDLS and CDR2 YYNGEE. This CDR3 is 14 amino acids long. The CDR3 sequence: CASSVVDTNNEQFF. The CDR3 DNA sequence: TGTGCCAGCAGCGTAGTGGACACCAACAATGAGCAGTTCTTC.

This clonotype was detected many times. This chain links TRBV5-1 with TRBJ2-2; 9 positions agree with TRBD2. This CDR3 is built from 15 residues. V was pared by 2 bases and J by 5 bases, with 4 bases of the junction left unmatched. Germline CDR1 SGHRS, CDR2 YFSETQ. The CDR3 reads CASSLRAGGTGELFF. The CDR3 bases are TGCGCCAGCAGCTTAAGAGCGGGAGGTACCGGGGAGCTGTTTTTT.

This clonotype was seen ten or more times. The rearrangement links TRBV27 to TRBJ2-7; perhaps TRBD2 as D (5 bases). The CDR3 extends over 15 amino acids. The V and J ends lost 0 bases and 7 bases respectively, with 16 bases between them. Germline V gives CDR1 MNHEY, CDR2 SMNVEV (reference sequence). CDR3: CASSLSSTTPGEQYF. The CDR3 DNA sequence: TGTGCCAGCAGTTTATCTAGCACGACCCCGGGAGAGCAGTACTTC.

This clonotype was observed many times. The chain carries TRBV5-4 and TRBJ2-3; D gene unclear. This CDR3 is 14 amino acids long. Per the germline V gene, CDR1 is SGHNT and CDR2 is YYREEE (reference sequence). V was cut by 0 bases and J by 4 bases, with 9 bases left in between. CDR3 loop: CASSLAPNADTQYF. CDR3 nucleotides: TGTGCCAGCAGCTTGGCACCCAATGCAGATACGCAGTATTTT.

In its sample, this clonotype was seen many times. The chain joins TRBV5-1 to TRBJ2-3; perhaps D is TRBD1 or TRBD2 (5 bases each). Trimming stripped 3 bases from V and 2 bases from J, with 13 bases between. The CDR3 has 15 amino acids. Germline V gene lookup returns CDR1 SGHRS and CDR2 YFSETQ. The CDR3 nucleotides are TGCGCCAGCAGCTCCGGGGCAGGGCTCACAGATACGCAGTATTTT. Its translation: CASSSGAGLTDTQYF.

This clonotype was seen many times. The genes are TRBV5-1 and TRBJ2-7, with D perhaps TRBD1 (6 bases). Trimming shortened V by 1 base and J by 6 bases, and 14 bases separated the two germline ends. The germline V gene has CDR1 SGHRS and CDR2 YFSETQ. CDR3 size: 14 residues. The CDR3 bases are TGCGCCAGCAGCTTGACCCAGGGGAGTAGCGAGCAGTACGTC. The encoded protein is CASSLTQGSSEQYV.

This clonotype was counted many times. This chain links TRBV5-1 with TRBJ1-6; TRBD1 is a possible D gene (6 bases). Deletions cut 1 base from V and 10 bases from J, with 15 bases between. CDR1 SGHRS and CDR2 YFSETQ come from the germline V gene. This CDR3 comprises 15 residues. The CDR3 sequence is CASSLRIGGGSPLHF. The CDR3 DNA is TGCGCCAGCAGCTTGAGGATCGGGGGCGGGTCACCCCTCCACTTT.

The table lists this clonotype with many counts. The rearrangement links TRBV5-1 to TRBJ1-5; D ambiguous. V gave up 2 bases and J gave up 4 bases, with 7 bases separating them. Germline-derived CDR1 and CDR2 are SGHRS and YFSETQ. This CDR3 region has 13 residues. Written as DNA, the CDR3 is TGCGCCAGCAGCTTAAGGGAAAATCAGCCCCAGCATTTT. Its translation is CASSLRENQPQHF.

In this sample, this clonotype turned up many times. This chain connects TRBV6-1 to TRBJ2-1; D gene unclear. Germline CDR1 and CDR2: MNHNS and SASEGT. The CDR3 length is 14 residues. Trimming pared 6 bases from V and 4 bases from J, leaving 13 bases between. CDR3 protein: CASRELVVYNEQFF. The CDR3 DNA sequence: TGTGCCAGCAGAGAGCTAGTAGTATACAATGAGCAGTTCTTC.

Many counts were recorded for this clonotype. V usage is TRBV20-1 and J usage is TRBJ2-1; 13 nucleotides agree with TRBD2. V was clipped by 0 bases and J by 6 bases; unmatched bases: 5. This CDR3 contains 16 residues. Germline CDR1 reads DFQATT; CDR2 reads SNEGSKA (reference sequence). CDR3 loop: CSARETSGRAFNEQFF. The CDR3 nucleotides are TGCAGTGCTAGAGAAACTAGCGGGAGGGCCTTCAATGAGCAGTTCTTC.

This clonotype is medium-sized within its sample. The gene calls are TRBV12-3 or TRBV12-4 and TRBJ2-2; maybe TRBD1 (5 bases). V lost 1 base to trimming and J lost 7 bases, with 13 bases between them. CDR3 length equals 15 residues. CDR3 sequence reads: CASSLGQGRVGELFF. The CDR3 coding sequence is TGTGCCAGCAGTTTAGGGCAGGGAAGGGTCGGGGAGCTGTTTTTT.

This clonotype was counted ten times or more. The V gene is TRBV21-1, the J gene TRBJ1-4. TRBV21-1 has pseudogene status. This CDR3 comprises 12 residues. CDR3 nucleotide sequence: TGTGCCAGCAGCAAAAACAACCCCAAACTGTTTTTT. It codes for CASSKNNPKLFF.